Listed here is a single T cell receptor beta chain. This clone was found once. Its antigen has not been determined. No base quality information exists; no much larger clone differs at one position. The sample belongs to a study of shared clonotypes between healthy human individuals (TCRdb year 2020). Describing the broader study: The cohort included three men and two women between 18 and 49 years of age. To estimate repertoire size and how much clonotype sharing occurs between individuals, the study deeply sequenced the blood TCR repertoires of five healthy adults. Between about 0.8 and 8.9 billion PBMCs per donor were obtained by leukapheresis. Per donor, three plates each were used for CD4 naive and CD4 memory, two for CD8 naive, and one for CD8 memory. Libraries were prepared and TCR repertoires were sequenced by different laboratories using diverse techniques, in order to increase sequencing depth and limit assay-specific biases. Broad study findings and their caveats: Pairwise subsampling led to the expectation that sequencing depth would affect the degree of clonotype sharing among donors. Naive subsets generally had larger estimated clonotype richness than memory subsets did. When a handful of donors were compared, the shared fraction of clonotypes was around 5% for naive CD4, more than 3% for naive CD8, roughly 2.3% for memory CD4, and 0.4% for memory CD8. Even with the large sequencing depth, rarefaction of the sorted-subset datasets indicated that sequencing was incomplete. Higher generation probabilities were observed for clonotypes shared by all four sorted-subset donors than for non-shared clonotypes. Sampling was limited to blood, and TCR repertoires in tissue likely differ from TCR repertoires in blood. The small number of donors limited the genetic and exposure-history diversity represented.

Donors were healthy HIV-negative adults with no recently reported acute infections or vaccinations. Every donor was a Caucasian adult living in Nashville, Tennessee, USA. CD4+ T cells were enriched by magnetic negative selection, after which naive cells were positively selected on CD45RA and the negative fraction was taken as the memory subset. Blood was collected by leukapheresis, and PBMCs were isolated by Ficoll-Histopaque density gradient centrifugation and then cryopreserved in liquid nitrogen vapor phase. Purity and quantity of every magnetically sorted T cell population were checked by analytical flow cytometry. Genomic DNA was isolated from every sorted fraction and measured by UV absorbance on a Nanodrop 2000c. TCR CDR3 regions were amplified from genomic DNA by multiplex PCR using the deep immunoSEQ assay. For each cell subset, the extracted genomic DNA was distributed evenly across all wells of several immunoSEQ 96-well plates, and each plate served as one replicate. For sorted subsets, roughly 200 ng of genomic DNA, equivalent to 25,000 to 35,000 T cell genomes, went into each replicate PCR. Purified libraries were quantified with a Qubit 3.0 fluorometer, sized on a Bioanalyzer 2100, and re-quantified with the KAPA Library Quantification kit. Each immunoSEQ 96-well plate was sequenced on its own single-read 150-cycle Illumina NextSeq 550 flow cell. In the paper's pipeline: Because only junctional sequences without quality scores were contained in the immunoSEQ output, filtering matching that applied to full-length reads could not be performed. Sequences were annotated with PyIR, a Python wrapper for IgBLAST v1.9, using IMGT germline references to assign V/J genes and CDR3. Reads with weak V/J assignments (E-value above 1e-6), missing CDR3, stop codons, out-of-frame junctions, or ambiguous translated residues were removed. V3J clonotypes were defined as sequences sharing the same inferred V gene, J gene, and CDR3 amino acid sequence. Percentage overlap between repertoires was computed as shared unique clonotypes divided by the size of the smaller repertoire. Repertoire richness was assessed with RTK rarefaction, the Chao1 estimator, and Recon v2.1 estimates of unobserved clonotypes. OLGA was used to compute generation probabilities for all TCRbeta clonotypes that the gDNA method yielded from four donors. In TCRdb, the immuneACCESS table is reduced to in-frame sequences with V and J assigned. These tables do not hold every clone; where another copy was compared, an unresolved V gene accounts for under half, and the others remain unexplained. That table supplies the V and J calls and clone size; D and trimming were determined from the DNA. Within this sample are about 1.1 million clones, with 70% to 80% of them counted one time only. 0.89% of the sample is taken by the ten largest.

This TCR was recovered from a man aged 18-30 years in good health. Some clones in this sample may be carry-over from other donors' samples. The specimen was memory CD4+ T cells from PBMCs. Taken with the paper, the label for cell subset or site translates to: CD45RA-negative fraction.

The CDR3 region: CASSGDSGYGYTF. The DNA sequence is given as TGTGCCAGCAGCGGAGACAGTGGCTATGGCTACACCTTC. Recombination linked TRBV7-6 to TRBJ1-2, and perhaps TRBD1 as D gene, on 5 matching bases. There are 13 amino acids in the CDR3, from cysteine to phenylalanine inclusive. Of the read, only the CDR3 DNA is kept; its 39 bases are in frame from base 1. Sequences SGHVS (CDR1) and FNYEAQ (CDR2) are obtained from the germline V gene. The V end loses 5 bases and the J end loses 4 bases, and a stretch of 11 bases separates them.